This T cell receptor beta chain was sequenced for a study of blood T cell repertoires in COVID-19. Study-wide context: COVID-19 samples from acute and convalescent phases originated in the United States, Italy and Spain. In each case, the material was cDNA or gDNA derived from T cells, B-cell-depleted T cells, or PBMCs.

Deletions cut 9 bases from V and 1 base from J, with 20 bases between. This CDR3 region has 15 residues. CDR1 and CDR2 from the germline V gene are SGHTS and YDEGEE. Study processing details: Reference gene primer amplification gave estimated nucleated cell counts. The assay was immunoSEQ multiplex PCR, and TCRdb's table has in-frame clones only and misses some. D and trimming were read from the DNA, whereas the V and J calls and clone size are those reported in that table. This sample yields around 65,000 clones, of which 85% are seen a single time; under 6% belongs to the top ten. The material sequenced was peripheral blood. The TCR originated in an older man with acute or convalescent COVID-19. The rearrangement joins TRBV5-8 to TRBJ2-7; perhaps TRBD2 as D (5 bases). The CDR3 here is CATATPRADSYEQYF. DNA for the CDR3: TGTGCCACCGCGACACCGAGGGCAGATTCCTACGAGCAGTACTTC.